The rows below give T cell receptor beta chains drawn from one sample of a study of breast tumors, draining lymph nodes, adjacent tissues. TCRdb independently ran MiXCR on the multiplex PCR reads; one entry per CDR3 protein. The repertoire holds some 170,000 distinct CDR3 sequences, with 30% to 40% as singletons. Sequencing was performed on axillary lymph node tissue. These receptors all stem from a female donor with breast cancer. Some clones in this sample may be carry-over from other donors' samples. Each CDR3 is given with its conserved first and last residue. D genes are given only for firm matches. Size is stated for part of the rows, as once, few or many counts, or as a class when the clone is expanded.

j_call,clone_size,v_call,d_call,cdr3_nt,cdr3_aa
TRBJ1-6,many,TRBV5-1,NA,TGCGCCAGCAGCTGGCAGGGTGAGTCACCCCTCCACTTT,CASSWQGESPLHF
TRBJ2-6,many,TRBV9,TRBD2,TGTGCCAGCAGCGACAGCGGGGGGGGCTCTGGGGCCAACGTCCTGACTTTC,CASSDSGGGSGANVLTF
TRBJ2-7,NA,TRBV10-2,TRBD1,TGCGCTAGCACTCCGGGACAGGGTGCCTACGAGCAGTACTTC,CASTPGQGAYEQYF
TRBJ1-6,many,TRBV2,TRBD1,TGTGCCAGCAGGCGGACAGGGGGCAGTAATTCACCCCTCCACTTT,CASRRTGGSNSPLHF
TRBJ2-5,many,TRBV2,NA,TGTGCCAGGGGCCTAGTGACCCCCGACAGGATAGAGACCCAGTACTTC,CARGLVTPDRIETQYF
TRBJ1-2,many,TRBV20-1,NA,TGCAGTGCTAGCGGTGCAAACTATGGCTACACCTTC,CSASGANYGYTF
TRBJ1-4,NA,TRBV9,NA,TGTGCCAGCAGCCCCCAGGGCGGGAAACTGTTTTTT,CASSPQGGKLFF
TRBJ1-1,few,TRBV6-5,NA,TGTGCCAGCAGTTACCTTGGCCCTGGCAACACTGAAGCTTTCTTT,CASSYLGPGNTEAFF
TRBJ1-1,once,TRBV6-5,NA,TGTGCCAGCAGTATAGATTGGGGCGGTGAAGCTTTCTTT,CASSIDWGGEAFF
TRBJ1-4,NA,TRBV7-9,NA,TGTGCCAGCAGCAAAACAGGGCAAACTAATGAAGAACTGTTTTTT,CASSKTGQTNEELFF
TRBJ1-3,many,TRBV5-1,NA,TGCGCCAGCAGCTTTTCCGGGGGCCCCGGGAACCCCATATATTTT,CASSFSGGPGNPIYF
TRBJ1-5,many,TRBV5-6,NA,TGTGCCAGCAGCCTATGGCGGTCCATTAATCAGCCCCAGCATTTT,CASSLWRSINQPQHF
TRBJ2-1,NA,TRBV14,NA,TGTGCCAGCAGCCAATATGCGAGTAGGTTTGCGAATGAGCAGTTCTTC,CASSQYASRFANEQFF
TRBJ2-6,NA,TRBV15,TRBD1,TGTGCCACCAGCAGAAGACTGGGACAGGAGGGGCGGGCTGGGGCCAACGTCCTGACTTTC,CATSRRLGQEGRAGANVLTF
TRBJ1-6,many,TRBV4-3,NA,TGCGCCAGCAGCCAAGATCGGGGGTTTGATTCACCCCTCCACTTT,CASSQDRGFDSPLHF
TRBJ2-2,many,TRBV20-1,TRBD1,TGCAGTGCTAGCCAGACAGGGAGTTACGGGGAGCTGTTTTTT,CSASQTGSYGELFF
TRBJ2-1,many,TRBV7-9,TRBD2,TGTGCCAGCAGCGCTAGCGGTTCCTACAATGAGCAGTTCTTC,CASSASGSYNEQFF
TRBJ1-3,many,TRBV28,TRBD1,TGTGCCAGCATTGGACAGGGATACACCATATATTTT,CASIGQGYTIYF
TRBJ2-5,many,TRBV4-3,NA,TGCGCCAGCAGCCAAGATCGGGATGATTGGGAGACCCAGTACTTC,CASSQDRDDWETQYF
TRBJ2-3,NA,TRBV3-1,TRBD2,TGTGCCAGCAGCCAATTCCCCGGACTAGCGACCACAGATACGCAGTATTTT,CASSQFPGLATTDTQYF
TRBJ2-3,NA,TRBV7-9,NA,TGTGCCAGCAGCTTAAAAGCGGGCCGCGATACGCAGTATTTC,CASSLKAGRDTQYF
TRBJ1-6,NA,TRBV20-1,NA,TGCAGTGCTAGATTAGGAGCCATGGATAGTTCGCCCCTCCACTTT,CSARLGAMDSSPLHF
TRBJ1-4,many,TRBV4-3,NA,TGCGCCAGCAGCCCGACAACTAATGAAAAACTGTTTTTT,CASSPTTNEKLFF
TRBJ1-2,many,TRBV7-9,NA,TGTGCCAGCAGCTTAAACCCCAGGGATTCGGGAGACTATGGCTACACCTTC,CASSLNPRDSGDYGYTF
TRBJ2-7,many,TRBV4-1,NA,TGCGCCAGCAGCCCTGCCCTCCATCCCTACGAGCAGTACTTC,CASSPALHPYEQYF
TRBJ1-6,many,TRBV27,NA,TGTGCCAGCAGTTCCCTCGGGGGTTTGTCACCCCTCCACTTT,CASSSLGGLSPLHF
TRBJ1-6,many,TRBV28,NA,TGTGCCAGCATTGGGCCCTTACGGGGGAATTCACCCCTCCACTTT,CASIGPLRGNSPLHF
TRBJ2-5,NA,TRBV5-6,TRBD1,TGTGCCAGCAGCTTTACCGGACAGGGGGGGAATCAGCCCCAGTACTTC,CASSFTGQGGNQPQYF
TRBJ2-1,many,TRBV5-1,TRBD2,TGCGCCAGCAGGACTAGCGGGAGCTACAATGAGCAGTTCTTC,CASRTSGSYNEQFF
TRBJ1-2,NA,TRBV24-1,NA,TGTGCGTCGGGTGACGGCTCTTATGGCTACACCTTC,CASGDGSYGYTF
TRBJ2-7,NA,TRBV7-2,TRBD2,TGCGCCAGCAGCCACTCCCCCAGCGGGATGGGGTCCTACCAGCAGTACTTC,CASSHSPSGMGSYQQYF
TRBJ2-1,many,TRBV5-1,TRBD1,TGCGCCAGCAGCTTGACTTCTTCAGGGGGCCCTATCTACAATGAGCAGTTCTTC,CASSLTSSGGPIYNEQFF
TRBJ2-7,many,TRBV27,NA,TGTGCCAGCAGCCCGGGTCGGGGCAACGAGCAGTACTTC,CASSPGRGNEQYF
TRBJ2-7,NA,TRBV2,TRBD1,TGTGCCAGCAGGGGGGACAGTTCCTACGAGCAGTACTTC,CASRGDSSYEQYF
TRBJ2-7,many,TRBV6-2/TRBV6-3,NA,TGTGCCAGCAGTTACTCGCGGGCGGACAGCTCCTACGAGCAGTACTTC,CASSYSRADSSYEQYF
TRBJ2-2,NA,TRBV5-1,NA,TGCGCCAGCAGCTTCCGGGACCGCTTGAACACCGGGGAGCTGTCTTTT,CASSFRDRLNTGELSF
TRBJ1-1,NA,TRBV30,NA,TGTGCCTGGGGAGGACGCCCGAACACTGAAGCTTTCTTT,CAWGGRPNTEAFF
TRBJ2-3,NA,TRBV29-1,NA,TGCAGCGTTGTTCAGGAGGGCACAGATACGCAGTATTTT,CSVVQEGTDTQYF
TRBJ2-3,once,TRBV30,TRBD2,TGTGCCTGGAATACGGGAGGTGTAGGTACGCAGTATTTT,CAWNTGGVGTQYF
TRBJ2-7,many,TRBV7-2,TRBD2,TGTGCCAGCAGCTTAGTGGGGGGGATCAACTCCTACGAGCAGTACTTC,CASSLVGGINSYEQYF